This T cell receptor (beta chain) emerged from a study of shared clonotypes between healthy human individuals. As handled by the study authors: Owing to the provision of junction-only sequences devoid of quality scores by immunoSEQ, filtering differed. Only in-frame clones appear in the TCRdb table, and some are missing; sequencing was by immunoSEQ multiplex PCR. V, J and clone size were drawn from that table, and D and trimming were deduced from the DNA. The sample holds approximately 100,000 clones, just over 65% seen once. Trimming stripped 6 bases from V and 4 bases from J, with 18 bases between. Looked up from germline, CDR1 is ENHRY and CDR2 is SYGVKD. The length of the CDR3 is 15 residues.

The origin of this receptor is a woman aged 25 to 39 in good health. This chain links TRBV10-3 with TRBJ2-5, with D tentatively TRBD2 (7 bases). Sequencing input: memory CD8+ T cells sorted from blood. Described subset: CD45RO+ cells pooled with CCR7-negative TemRA cells. In DNA, the CDR3 is TGTGCCATCAGCCTGAGGAGGGGGGGTGGAGAGACCCAGTACTTC. Encoded protein: CAISLRRGGGETQYF.